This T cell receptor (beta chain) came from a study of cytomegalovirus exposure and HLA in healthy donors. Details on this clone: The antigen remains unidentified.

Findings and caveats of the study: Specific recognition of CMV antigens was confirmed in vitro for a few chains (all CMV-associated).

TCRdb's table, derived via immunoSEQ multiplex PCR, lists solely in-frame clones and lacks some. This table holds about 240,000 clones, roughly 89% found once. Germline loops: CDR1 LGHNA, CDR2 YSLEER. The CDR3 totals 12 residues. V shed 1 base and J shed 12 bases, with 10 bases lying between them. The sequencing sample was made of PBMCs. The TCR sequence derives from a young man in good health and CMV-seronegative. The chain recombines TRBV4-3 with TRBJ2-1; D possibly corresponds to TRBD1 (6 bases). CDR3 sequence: CASSQVQGRQFF. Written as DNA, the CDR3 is TGCGCCAGCAGCCAAGTCCAGGGGAGGCAGTTCTTC.